The 15 T cell receptor beta chains reported below all come from one sample, sequenced in a study of tumor and adjacent non-tumor tissue in lung cancer. A modified ARM-PCR protocol with three rounds of nested PCR amplified TCRbeta. TCRdb redid the calling of the multiplex PCR reads with MiXCR, one entry per CDR3 protein. Here the sample spans 100,000 to 150,000 distinct CDR3 sequences, around three fifths being singletons. No cell sorting was done before RNA was extracted from the tissue. The material sequenced was lung tumor tissue. The receptors were gathered from a man aged 30 to 45 with non-small cell lung cancer.

About this clonotype: Given a much more abundant clone one base away, this may be a read error. V gene TRBV4-2 combines with J gene TRBJ2-7; D remains ambiguous. This CDR3 is built from 12 residues. Germline lookup yields CDR1 LGHNA and CDR2 YNFKEQ. The CDR3 DNA sequence: TGTACCAGCAGCCAAGAAGGTGACGAGCAGTACTTC. This sequence encodes CTSSQEGDEQYF.

In regard to this clonotype: It may be a read error: a sequence one base away is much more abundant. V and J are TRBV20-1 and TRBJ2-7; 7 positions match TRBD2. V was pared by 1 base and J by 9 bases, with 15 bases of the junction left unmatched. Per germline, CDR1 DFQATT and CDR2 SNEGSKA (reference sequence). This CDR3 has 15 residues. CDR3 residues: CSARVYSGLSEVQYF. DNA of the CDR3: TGCAGTGCTAGAGTTTATAGCGGGCTATCTGAAGTGCAGTACTTC.

Details on this clonotype: One junction end disagrees with the germline gene, perhaps due to a read error. This sequence joins TRBV12-3 or TRBV12-4 and TRBJ1-1; D not resolved. The CDR3 length is 14 residues. In DNA form, the CDR3 reads TGTTCCAGCACCGGTGGGCCGATGAACACTGAAGCTTTCTTT. Translating gives CSSTGGPMNTEAFF.

This clonotype was recorded once. A much larger clone is a single base away; this may be a read error. The rearrangement joins TRBV20-1 to TRBJ1-4; D remains ambiguous. The ends were cut back, 2 bases at V and 0 bases at J, with 10 bases in the middle. Looked up from germline, CDR1 is DFQATT and CDR2 is SNEGSKA (reference sequence). The CDR3 sequence is 15 residues long. The CDR3 here is CSARSPGSTNEKLFF. Written as DNA, the CDR3 is TGCAGTGCTAGATCCCCCGGGTCAACTAATGAAAAACTGTTTTTT.

The CDR3 here is CSAGSGGMQETQYF. The DNA for the CDR3 is TGCAGTGCTGGCTCGGGGGGGATGCAAGAGACCCAGTACTTC. The rearrangement uses TRBV20-1 and TRBJ2-5; 8 positions agree with TRBD2. Germline V gene data show CDR1 as DFQATT and CDR2 as SNEGSKA (reference sequence). CDR3 length: 14 amino acids. After removal of 5 bases from V and 2 bases from J, the junction contained 7 bases not matched to a gene.

On this clonotype: Just one base apart from a much larger clone, this may be a read error. This rearrangement joins TRBV6-5 to TRBJ2-7; D may be TRBD2 (6 bases). The length of the CDR3 is 17 residues. Germline lookup yields CDR1 MNHEY and CDR2 SVGAGI. The CDR3 bases are TGTGCCAGCAGTTACTCGAAAGGAGGGGTTCTCTCCTGCGAGCAGTACTTC. This translates into CASSYSKGGVLSCEQYF.

Concerning this clonotype itself: The junction does not match germline at one end; this may be a read error. As DNA, the CDR3 is TGCGTCAGCAGAACATGGGCTTTCTTT. This encodes CVSRTWAFF. The V gene is TRBV10-1, the J gene TRBJ1-1; D gene ambiguous. This CDR3 spans 9 amino acids. The germline gives CDR1 WNHNN, CDR2 SYGVQD (reference sequence).

There are a few counts of this clonotype. This may be a read error, as it is one base from a much larger clone. This chain joins TRBV6-5 and TRBJ1-1; no definite D call. Germline CDR1 MNHEY, CDR2 SVGAGI. The CDR3 runs to 17 residues. The CDR3 reads CASSSLFGQYMNTEASF. The CDR3 bases are TGTGCCAGCAGCTCACTTTTTGGTCAATACATGAACACTGAAGCTTCCTTT.

In the case of this clonotype: This may be a read error: a much more frequent sequence differs by one nucleotide. The chain joins TRBV6-1 to TRBJ1-1; weak D call: TRBD1 (6 bases). Germline loops: CDR1 MNHNS, CDR2 SASEGT. The CDR3 runs 12 residues. The CDR3 bases are TGTGGCAGCAGTCACAGGGAGGCTGAAGCTTTCTTT. It is translated as CGSSHREAEAFF.

This clonotype has only a few counts. Mismatch with germline at one junction end may stem from a read error. The chain carries TRBV11-2 and TRBJ2-7; 7 bases are a match to TRBD2. Per germline, CDR1 SGHAT and CDR2 FQNNGV. The CDR3 runs to 12 residues. In DNA, the CDR3 is TGTGCCAGCAGCTTAGGCCGGGGGGAGCTGTACTTC. Its protein product is CASSLGRGELYF.

Regarding this clonotype: The missing conserved phenylalanine or tryptophan at the end of this CDR3 makes a read error likely. It is unclear where the CDR3 begins or ends on the DNA, so no DNA is shown, and the CDR3 is as TCRdb lists it. The chain recombines TRBV6-5 with TRBJ2-2; the table's D gene call, TRBD1, was not cross checked with the DNA. Germline values: CDR1 MNHEY, CDR2 SVGAGI. The CDR3 region is 14 residues in length, termini included. This chain's CDR3 is CASRETGDTGELLY.

Comment on this clonotype: Mismatch with germline at one junction end may stem from a read error. The chain joins TRBV4-3 to TRBJ2-6, with 10 bases identical to TRBD1. This CDR3 has 17 amino acids. Germline CDR1 reads LGHNA; CDR2 reads YSLEER. The CDR3 loop reads CASSRETGGSGAKVLTF. The CDR3 DNA reads TGCGCCAGCAGCCGGGAGACAGGGGGCTCTGGGGCCAAGGTCCTGACTTTC.

About this clonotype itself: The CDR3 end shows no conserved phenylalanine or tryptophan, and so a read error is likely. The rearrangement uses TRBV4-1 and TRBJ2-7; D is possibly TRBD2 (6 bases). This CDR3 has 13 amino acids. In germline, CDR1 is MGHRA, CDR2 YSYEKL. The chain's CDR3 is CASSLRDFYEQYI. CDR3 nucleotides: TGCGCCAGTAGCCTCCGGGACTTCTACGAGCAGTACATC.

Note on this clonotype: It may be a read error: a sequence one base away is much more abundant. The rearrangement uses TRBV20-1 and TRBJ2-5; D is perhaps TRBD2 (6 bases). CDR3 size: 15 residues. V lost 3 bases and J lost 9, with 23 bases in between. Germline V CDR1 and CDR2: DFQATT, SNEGSKA (reference sequence). CDR3 sequence reads: CSASHAAGRSLAQYF. The DNA of the CDR3 is TGCAGTGCTAGCCATGCCGCGGGACGGTCCTTGGCCCAGTACTTC.

A word on this clonotype: Mismatch with germline at one junction end may stem from a read error. The CDR3 bases are TGTGCTAGCAAGGTGGGACAGGGCTTCGAGACCCAGTACTTC. As protein: CASKVGQGFETQYF. V gene TRBV12-3 or TRBV12-4 combines with J gene TRBJ2-5; 9 positions match TRBD1. The CDR3 extends over 14 amino acids.